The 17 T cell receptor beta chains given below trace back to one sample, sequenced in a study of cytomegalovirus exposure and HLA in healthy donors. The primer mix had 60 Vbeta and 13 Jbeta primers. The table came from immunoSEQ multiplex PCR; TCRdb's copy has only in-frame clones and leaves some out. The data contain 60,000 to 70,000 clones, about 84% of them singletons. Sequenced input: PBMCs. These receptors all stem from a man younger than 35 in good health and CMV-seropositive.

CDR3: CASSFQVDQPQHF. The CDR3 DNA follows: TGTGCCAGCAGTTTTCAGGTAGACCAGCCCCAGCATTTT. The chain has TRBV28 and TRBJ1-5; no clear D. The germline gives CDR1 MDHEN, CDR2 SYDVKM. This CDR3 region has 13 residues. V was shortened by 3 bases and J by 7 bases, with 10 bases between the two germline ends. The whole variable domain, filled in from reference TRBV28 and TRBJ1-5, reads DVKVTQSSRYLVKRTGEKVFLECVQDMDHENMFWYRQDPGLGLRLIYFSYDVKMKEKGDIPEGYSVSREKKERFSLILESASTNQTSMYLCASSFQVDQPQHFGDGTRLSIL.

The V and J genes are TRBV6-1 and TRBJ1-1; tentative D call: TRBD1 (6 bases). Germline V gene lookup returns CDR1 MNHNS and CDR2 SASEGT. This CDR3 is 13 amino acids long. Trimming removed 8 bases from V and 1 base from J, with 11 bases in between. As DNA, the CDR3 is TGTGCCAGCTTCAACAGGGAGAACACTGAAGCTTTCTTT. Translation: CASFNRENTEAFF.

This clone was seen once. The CDR3 DNA reads as TGCGCCAGCAGCCTAAGTACAGGGACCACCGGGGAGCTGTTTTTT. This encodes CASSLSTGTTGELFF. The chain employs TRBV4-1 and TRBJ2-2, with a weak D call TRBD1 (6 bases). This CDR3 spans 15 amino acids. Trimming left V 4 bases short and J 4 bases short, with 13 bases between. The V gene's germline CDR1 is MGHRA and CDR2 YSYEKL.

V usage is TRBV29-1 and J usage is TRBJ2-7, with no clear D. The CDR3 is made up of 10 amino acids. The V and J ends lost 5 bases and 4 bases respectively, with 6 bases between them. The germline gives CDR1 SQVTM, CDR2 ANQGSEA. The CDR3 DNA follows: TGCAGCGTTAAAGCTTACGAGCAGTACTTC. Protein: CSVKAYEQYF.

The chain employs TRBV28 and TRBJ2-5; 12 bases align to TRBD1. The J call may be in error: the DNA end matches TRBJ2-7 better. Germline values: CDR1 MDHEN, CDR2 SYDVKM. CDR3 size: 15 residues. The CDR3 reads CASSQGQGALYEQYF. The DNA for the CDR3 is TGTGCCAGCAGTCAGGGACAGGGGGCCTTATACGAGCAGTACTTC.

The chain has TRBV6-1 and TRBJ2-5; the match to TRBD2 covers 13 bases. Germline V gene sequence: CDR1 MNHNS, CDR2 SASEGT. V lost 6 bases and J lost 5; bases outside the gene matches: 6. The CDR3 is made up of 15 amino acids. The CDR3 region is CASSEMGLAGETQYF. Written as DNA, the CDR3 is TGTGCCAGCAGCGAAATGGGACTAGCGGGGGAGACCCAGTACTTC.

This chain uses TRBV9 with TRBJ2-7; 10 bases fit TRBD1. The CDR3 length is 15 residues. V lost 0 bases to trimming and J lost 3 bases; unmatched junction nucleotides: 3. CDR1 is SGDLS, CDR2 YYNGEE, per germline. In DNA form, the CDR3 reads TGTGCCAGCAGCGTAGGTGGGACAGGGGTCTACGAGCAGTACTTC. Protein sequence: CASSVGGTGVYEQYF.

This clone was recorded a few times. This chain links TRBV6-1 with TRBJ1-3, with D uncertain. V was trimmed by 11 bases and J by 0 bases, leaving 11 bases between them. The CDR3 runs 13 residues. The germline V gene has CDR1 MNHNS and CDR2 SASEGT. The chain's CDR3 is CAGSQSSGNTIYF. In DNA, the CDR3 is TGTGCCGGATCACAGAGCTCTGGAAACACCATATATTTT.

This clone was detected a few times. In DNA form, the CDR3 reads TGTGCCAGCAGCTTAGGCGGTGACGGCTCCTACGAGCAGTACTTC. Translated, it gives CASSLGGDGSYEQYF. The J gene is TRBJ2-7, the V gene TRBV7-9; D is undetermined. The CDR3 runs to 15 residues. Germline CDR1 is SEHNR and CDR2 is FQNEAQ (reference sequence). V was shortened by 1 base and J by 0 bases, with 10 bases between the two germline ends.

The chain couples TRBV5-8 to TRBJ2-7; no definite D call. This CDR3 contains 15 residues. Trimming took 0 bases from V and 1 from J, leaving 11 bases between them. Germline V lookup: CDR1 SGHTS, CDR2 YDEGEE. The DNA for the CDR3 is TGTGCCAGCAGCTTGGTTTCGGTTCTTTCCTACGAGCAGTACTTC. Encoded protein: CASSLVSVLSYEQYF.

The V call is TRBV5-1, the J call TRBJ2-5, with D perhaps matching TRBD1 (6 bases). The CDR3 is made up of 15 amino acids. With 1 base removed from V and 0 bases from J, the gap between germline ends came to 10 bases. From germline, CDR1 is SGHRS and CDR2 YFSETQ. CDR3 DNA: TGCGCCAGCAGCTTGAGCGGACAGAACCAAGAGACCCAGTACTTC. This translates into CASSLSGQNQETQYF.

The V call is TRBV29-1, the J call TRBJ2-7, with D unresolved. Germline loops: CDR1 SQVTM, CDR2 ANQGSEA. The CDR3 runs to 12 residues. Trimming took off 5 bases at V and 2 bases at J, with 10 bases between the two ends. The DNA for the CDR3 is TGCAGCGTTCGAGCCGCAACCTACGAGCAGTACTTC. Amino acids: CSVRAATYEQYF.

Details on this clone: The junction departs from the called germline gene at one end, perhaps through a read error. The CDR3 sequence is CAGSGGAQGGTDTQYF. The CDR3 DNA follows: TGCGCGGGGAGCGGGGGAGCTCAGGGGGGCACAGATACGCAGTATTTT. The rearrangement uses TRBV2 and TRBJ2-3, with a tentative D call TRBD2 (8 bases). This CDR3 spans 16 amino acids. The germline CDR1 and CDR2 sequences are SNHLY and FYNNEI.

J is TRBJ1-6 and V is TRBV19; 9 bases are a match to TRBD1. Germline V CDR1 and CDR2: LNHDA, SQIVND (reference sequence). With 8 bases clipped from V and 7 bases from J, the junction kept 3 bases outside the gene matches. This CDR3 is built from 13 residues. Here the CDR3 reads CASGTGPNSPLHF. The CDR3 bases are TGTGCCAGTGGGACAGGGCCAAATTCACCCCTCCACTTT.

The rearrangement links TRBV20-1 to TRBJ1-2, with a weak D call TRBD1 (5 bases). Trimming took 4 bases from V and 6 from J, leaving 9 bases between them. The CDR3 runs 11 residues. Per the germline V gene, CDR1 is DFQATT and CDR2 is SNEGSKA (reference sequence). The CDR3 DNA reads TGCAGTGCTACAGGGAAGGATGGCTACACCTTC. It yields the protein CSATGKDGYTF.

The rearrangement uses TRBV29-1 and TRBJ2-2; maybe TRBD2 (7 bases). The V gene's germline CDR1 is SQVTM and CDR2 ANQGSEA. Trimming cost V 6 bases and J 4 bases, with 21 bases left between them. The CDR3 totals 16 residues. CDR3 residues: CSVGWGGGGGTGELFF. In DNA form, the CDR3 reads TGCAGCGTCGGATGGGGGGGCGGGGGAGGCACCGGGGAGCTGTTTTTT.

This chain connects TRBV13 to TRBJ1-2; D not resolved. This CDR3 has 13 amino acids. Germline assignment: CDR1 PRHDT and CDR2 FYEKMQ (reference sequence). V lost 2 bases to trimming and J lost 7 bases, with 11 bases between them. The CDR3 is CASSLPLKRGYTF. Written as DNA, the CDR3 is TGTGCCAGCAGCTTACCTTTAAAGCGTGGCTACACCTTC.